This T cell receptor (beta chain) comes out of a study of T cell responses to AZD1222 COVID-19 vaccine. Study results and limitations: The span of vaccine-associated CD4 TCRs extended across spike, with dominance at 160-218 and 743-854. Reports indicate that nearly half of spike-specific TCRs are directed at unmutated variant regions.

Repertoires were generated with immunoSEQ multiplex PCR, while TCRdb's copy carries only in-frame clones and drops some. Of 150,000 to 190,000 clones in the sample, 90% were seen once. A note on this clone: As yet, its antigen is unknown.

This clonotype was obtained from an adult in good health. Specimen: peripheral blood, collected on day 0 of AZD1222 vaccination.

CDR3: CASSPLAGGSGNNYEQYF. The CDR3 DNA reads TGTGCCAGCAGTCCACTAGCGGGAGGGTCGGGGAATAACTACGAGCAGTACTTC. The rearrangement joins TRBV6-6 to TRBJ2-7; 13 nucleotides line up with TRBD2. CDR1 and CDR2 from the germline V gene are MNHNY and SVGAGI (reference sequence). The junction had 13 bases not matched to a gene; V was cut back by 5 bases and J by 3 bases. CDR3 size: 18 residues.